This TCR beta chain was recorded in a study of blood T cell repertoires in COVID-19. The method was immunoSEQ multiplex PCR; TCRdb's version includes in-frame clones alone and lacks a portion of them. This repertoire shows more than 55,000 clones, approximately 88% found once; its top ten account for approximately 6.8%. With 4 bases clipped from V and 4 bases from J, the junction kept 4 bases outside the gene matches. This CDR3 is built from 14 residues. Germline V gives CDR1 MDHEN, CDR2 SYDVKM. The TCR was taken from a woman between 65 and 79 years old with acute or convalescent COVID-19. The specimen sequenced was peripheral blood. J is TRBJ1-1 and V is TRBV28; 9 positions match TRBD1. CDR3 bases: TGTGCCAGCAGTTCGGGACAGGGTGGCACTGAAGCTTTCTTT. Translated: CASSSGQGGTEAFF. Looking up the rest from reference TRBV28 and TRBJ1-1 gives the full variable domain: DVKVTQSSRYLVKRTGEKVFLECVQDMDHENMFWYRQDPGLGLRLIYFSYDVKMKEKGDIPEGYSVSREKKERFSLILESASTNQTSMYLCASSSGQGGTEAFFGQGTRLTVV.